This T cell receptor (beta chain) originates from a study of resident and recirculating memory T cells in vitiligo (dated by TCRdb to 2016 to 2018). About the investigation overall: For TCR beta sequencing, each of a few stable vitiligo patients provided PBMCs and epidermis from shave biopsies taken at two lesional sites and two nonlesional sites. Without cell sorting, samples were homogenized immediately before genomic DNA was extracted using the Qiagen DNeasy Blood & Tissue Kit. The goal of the human TCR beta sequencing was to check whether lesional vitiligo skin contained specific clones that differed from the clones found in nonlesional skin and blood.

Trimming costs V 2 bases and J 4 bases, and their ends lie 16 bases apart. CDR1 and CDR2 (KGHSH, LQKENI) derive from the germline V gene. The CDR3 runs 16 residues from the cysteine to the phenylalanine. The read is trimmed to its CDR3 DNA, 48 bases read in frame from base 1. Vitiligo was considered stable when no change in lesions had been observed over the previous 6 months. To count as stable, patients also needed to show no confetti depigmentation, which is a clinical sign of active vitiligo. Patients who had been treated within the previous three months were excluded. PBMCs were isolated from heparinized blood by Ficoll density gradient centrifugation and were subsequently flash-frozen. Study-level results and caveats: Mechanistic studies in the future are needed to assess how much the detected T cell clones and the human Trm pools versus Tcm pools each contribute. No single dominant TCR clone was found, and clonality differed from one vitiligo lesion to another. Overlap and correlation analysis showed no significant repertoire overlap between biopsies except for each lesion with itself, even within a single patient. TCR sequences were not conserved across biopsy sites or patients, suggesting that different T cell clones infiltrate different lesions, described as private specificity.

About this clone itself: The specificity of this receptor is unknown. Base quality data are lacking; no much larger clone is found one base away.

The immunoSEQ hsTCRB kit was used to amplify TCR beta chains from the genomic DNA. The immunoSEQ service ran the sequencing of the TCR beta libraries on an Illumina MiSeq instrument. The published analysis was carried out like this. The immunoSEQ Analyzer was used to analyze the repertoire data. As stored in TCRdb, this immuneACCESS dataset retains in-frame rearrangements with V and J assigned. A fraction of the clones does not appear; measured against another copy, unresolved V genes explain less than half of the discrepancy, and the remainder lacks a known reason. The V and J calls and clone size are taken from that table; D and trimming were inferred from the DNA. The sample table records tens of thousands of clones; approximately 89% of these occur just once. The top ten hold about 4.9% of the sample.

The specimen sequenced was blood. Recombination connected TRBV18 to TRBJ2-3; TRBD2 is a weak D gene call, 7 bases matching. The receptor was derived from a male donor with vitiligo. The DNA reads TGTGCCAGCTCACCAGAGATCGGGGGGCGGGCAGATACGCAGTATTTT. This codes for CASSPEIGGRADTQYF.